Given below is one T cell receptor (beta chain) in context. Its antigen is still unknown. UMI-labeled 5' RACE produced the TCR beta libraries. TCRdb reprocessed the 5' RACE reads, with one entry per CDR3 protein and no DNA. The sample data list about 7,900 distinct CDR3 sequences. This sample stems from a study of human CD8 memory T cell subsets. Regarding the study as a whole: Precursor exhausted T cells appeared less diverse than stem-like memory T cells according to Chao1 estimates. Stem-like memory and precursor exhausted T cells had similarly high diversity, unlike effector memory cells.

Total CD8+ T cells were enriched by negative magnetic separation. Input material: CD8+ T cells from PBMCs. The sequence came from a human donor in good health.

The CDR3 region is CASSEGTGTAIGETQYF. This sequence joins TRBV2 and TRBJ2-5; the D gene TCRdb calls, TRBD1, cannot be checked with no DNA. This CDR3 region has 17 residues. The V gene's germline CDR1 is SNHLY and CDR2 FYNNEI.